This entry is about one T cell receptor (beta chain). Here immunoSEQ multiplex PCR was the method, and the copy in TCRdb shows in-frame clones only, minus some. Here the sample spans some 200,000 clones, around 94% being singletons. This sample was included in a study of control samples from healthy donors and cancer patients. Sequenced: blood. This sequence was found in a man between 45 and 60 years old in good health.

The CDR3 DNA sequence: TGTGCCAGCAGCTCCGGAACAGGGCATTTGATGCCCCAGCATTTT. Protein: CASSSGTGHLMPQHF. The chain has TRBV3-1 (or the pseudogene TRBV3-2) and TRBJ1-5, with D possibly TRBD1 on 6 matching bases. Per germline, CDR1 LGHDT and CDR2 YNNKEL (reference sequence). The CDR3 contains 15 residues. The V and J ends lost 5 bases and 9 bases respectively, with 20 bases between them.